These T cell receptor beta chains were read from a single sample in a study of CD4 T cell repertoires in COVID-19. TCRdb's copy holds only in-frame clones and misses some; the assay was immunoSEQ multiplex PCR. This sample has 23,000 or so clones, with around nine tenths found just once. This specimen was central memory CD4+ T cells from blood, taken before the COVID-19 pandemic. These receptors were obtained from a human donor who had COVID-19. CDR3s include the opening cysteine and the closing phenylalanine or tryptophan. D genes are given only for firm matches. Size is omitted from some rows. Given values are once, few, many or a class for expanded clones.

j_call v_call d_call clone_size cdr3_aa cdr3_nt
TRBJ1-2 TRBV2 - few CASSEPARGAIYGYTF TGTGCCAGCAGTGAACCGGCCCGGGGGGCGATCTATGGCTACACCTTC
TRBJ2-1 TRBV6-5 TRBD2 few CASSSTSGGQFF TGTGCCAGCAGTTCAACTAGCGGGGGGCAGTTCTTC
TRBJ1-2 TRBV7-9 - - CASSLGEEARIYGYTF TGTGCCAGCAGCTTGGGTGAGGAGGCGAGGATCTATGGCTACACCTTC
TRBJ1-6 TRBV6-1 TRBD1 - CASSQGVENSPLHF TGTGCCAGCAGTCAGGGGGTTGAGAATTCACCCCTCCACTTT
TRBJ1-2 TRBV5-1 - - CASSITSYGYTF TGCGCCAGCAGCATTACAAGCTATGGCTACACCTTC
TRBJ2-3 TRBV11-3 - - CASSWDFTDTQYF TGTGCCAGCAGCTGGGACTTCACAGATACGCAGTATTTT
TRBJ2-3 TRBV5-4 TRBD2 - CASSLRLADTDTQYF TGTGCCAGCAGCTTGAGACTAGCGGACACAGATACGCAGTATTTT
TRBJ2-7 TRBV4-2 - - CASSQGYPGLSRYEQYF TGTGCCAGCAGCCAAGGTTATCCGGGACTCTCCCGCTACGAGCAGTACTTC
TRBJ2-5 TRBV19 TRBD1 - CASSADRDETQYF TGTGCCAGTAGTGCGGACAGGGACGAGACCCAGTACTTC
TRBJ2-7 TRBV2 TRBD2 - CASSEELAGGIEQYF TGTGCCAGCAGTGAGGAGCTAGCGGGGGGGATCGAGCAGTACTTC
TRBJ1-5 TRBV30 TRBD1 - CAWSMRDRANQPQHF TGTGCCTGGAGTATGCGAGACAGGGCCAATCAGCCCCAGCATTTT
TRBJ2-7 TRBV14 - - CASSLYGGTYEQYF TGTGCCAGCAGCCTTTATGGGGGCACCTACGAGCAGTACTTC
TRBJ1-1 TRBV25-1 - once CASSAVFGTQAEAFF TGTGCCAGCAGTGCAGTCTTCGGCACCCAGGCTGAAGCTTTCTTT
TRBJ1-1 TRBV18 TRBD1 - CASSGEQGAMAEAFF TGTGCCAGCTCAGGCGAACAGGGGGCTATGGCTGAAGCTTTCTTT
TRBJ1-1 TRBV5-4 - - CASSPSGGPLGEAFF TGTGCCAGCAGCCCCTCGGGGGGCCCCTTAGGTGAAGCTTTCTTT
TRBJ2-7 TRBV10-2 - - CASSQGSYEQYF TGCGCCAGTTCACAGGGTTCCTACGAGCAGTACTTC
TRBJ2-7 TRBV29-1 - - CSVGGGPNEQYF TGCAGCGTTGGAGGAGGGCCAAACGAGCAGTACTTC
TRBJ1-2 TRBV6-1 TRBD1 once CASSDSGTGDGYTF TGTGCCAGCAGTGACTCCGGGACAGGAGATGGCTACACCTTC
TRBJ1-1 TRBV5-4 TRBD1 - CASSLQGVNTEAFF TGTGCCAGCAGCTTACAGGGGGTGAACACTGAAGCTTTCTTT
TRBJ2-2 TRBV7-3 - - CASSYQGPSTGELFF TGTGCCAGCAGCTACCAGGGCCCGAGCACCGGGGAGCTGTTTTTT
TRBJ2-7 TRBV5-1 - - CASSDTSYEQYF TGCGCCAGCAGCGACACGTCCTACGAGCAGTACTTC
TRBJ2-3 TRBV12-5 - - CASGWFGATDTQYF TGTGCTAGTGGTTGGTTTGGGGCCACAGATACGCAGTATTTT
TRBJ1-1 TRBV6-5 - - CASGDGDRGAFF TGTGCCAGCGGGGACGGCGATAGGGGGGCTTTCTTT
TRBJ1-1 TRBV5-1 - - CASSLTFRGTEAFF TGCGCCAGCAGCTTGACCTTCAGGGGCACTGAAGCTTTCTTT
TRBJ1-1 TRBV19 - - CATFTPGRGRFEAFF TGTGCCACCTTTACACCGGGGAGGGGTAGGTTTGAAGCTTTCTTT
TRBJ1-3 TRBV11-3 TRBD1 few CASSLDRDSPIYF TGTGCCAGCAGCTTAGACCGGGACAGTCCCATATATTTT
TRBJ1-1 TRBV27 - - CASSYFPGNTEAFF TGTGCCAGCAGTTACTTTCCCGGGAACACTGAAGCTTTCTTT
TRBJ2-7 TRBV21-1 - - CATLLSMGGRPSGSFSSYEQYF TGTGCCACCCTCTTGAGTATGGGCGGGAGGCCCTCGGGGAGTTTCAGCTCCTACGAGCAGTACTTC